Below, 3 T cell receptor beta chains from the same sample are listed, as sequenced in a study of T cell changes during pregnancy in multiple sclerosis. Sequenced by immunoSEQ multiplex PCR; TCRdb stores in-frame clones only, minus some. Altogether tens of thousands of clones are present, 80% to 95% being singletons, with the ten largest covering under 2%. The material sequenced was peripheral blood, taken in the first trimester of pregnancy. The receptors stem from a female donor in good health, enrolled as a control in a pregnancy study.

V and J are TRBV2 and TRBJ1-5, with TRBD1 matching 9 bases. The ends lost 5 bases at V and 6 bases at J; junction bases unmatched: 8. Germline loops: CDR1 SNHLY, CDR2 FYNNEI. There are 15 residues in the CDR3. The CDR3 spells CASSPDRGGGQPQHF. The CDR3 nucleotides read TGTGCCAGCAGTCCGGACAGGGGCGGGGGTCAGCCCCAGCATTTT. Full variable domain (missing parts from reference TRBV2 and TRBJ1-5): EPEVTQTPSHQVTQMGQEVILRCVPISNHLYFYWYRQILGQKVEFLVSFYNNEISEKSEIFDDQFSVERPDGSNFTLKIRSTKLEDSAMYFCASSPDRGGGQPQHFGDGTRLSIL.

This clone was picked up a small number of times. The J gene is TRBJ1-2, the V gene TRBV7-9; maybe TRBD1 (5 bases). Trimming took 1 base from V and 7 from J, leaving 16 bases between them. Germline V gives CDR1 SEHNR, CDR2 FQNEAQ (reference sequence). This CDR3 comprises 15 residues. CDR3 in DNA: TGTGCCAGCAGCTTAGGCGGGGGGTCAGGCGGTGGCTACACCTTC. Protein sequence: CASSLGGGSGGGYTF. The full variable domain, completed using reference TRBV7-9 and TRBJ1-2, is DTGVSQNPRHKITKRGQNVTFRCDPISEHNRLYWYRQTLGQGPEFLTYFQNEAQLEKSRLLSDRFSAERPKGSFSTLEIQRTEQGDSAMYLCASSLGGGSGGGYTFGSGTRLTVV.

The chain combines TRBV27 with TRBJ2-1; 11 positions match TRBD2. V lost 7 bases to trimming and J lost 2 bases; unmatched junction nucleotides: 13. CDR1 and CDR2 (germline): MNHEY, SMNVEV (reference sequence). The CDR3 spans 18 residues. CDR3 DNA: TGTGCCAGCACGAACTTAGCGGGAGGGCCTGTAACCTACAATGAGCAGTTCTTC. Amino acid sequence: CASTNLAGGPVTYNEQFF.